This TCR beta chain was retrieved from a study of radiation and T cells in renal cell carcinoma. V was clipped by 3 bases and J by 5 bases, with 14 bases between them. Germline lookup yields CDR1 LNHNV and CDR2 YYDKDF (reference sequence). The CDR3 consists of 15 residues. This sample's time point: blood 4 weeks post-SBRT, at nephrectomy. Described treatment: 15 Gy SBRT to primary tumor, nephrectomy 4 weeks later. Nephrectomy followed 15 Gy stereotactic body radiation by 4 weeks. The repertoire was sequenced with immunoSEQ multiplex PCR; TCRdb's copy has only in-frame clones and lacks some. The data contain under 100,000 clones, about 79% of them singletons.

Sequenced material: blood, taken from a patient whose treatment included radiotherapy and nephrectomy. The sequence derives from a man aged 55 to 69 with renal cell carcinoma. The V and J genes are TRBV15 and TRBJ2-1; tentatively, D is TRBD1 (5 bases). CDR3 sequence reads: CATSRYMDTNNEQFF. In DNA form, the CDR3 reads TGTGCCACCAGCAGGTATATGGACACTAACAATGAGCAGTTCTTC.